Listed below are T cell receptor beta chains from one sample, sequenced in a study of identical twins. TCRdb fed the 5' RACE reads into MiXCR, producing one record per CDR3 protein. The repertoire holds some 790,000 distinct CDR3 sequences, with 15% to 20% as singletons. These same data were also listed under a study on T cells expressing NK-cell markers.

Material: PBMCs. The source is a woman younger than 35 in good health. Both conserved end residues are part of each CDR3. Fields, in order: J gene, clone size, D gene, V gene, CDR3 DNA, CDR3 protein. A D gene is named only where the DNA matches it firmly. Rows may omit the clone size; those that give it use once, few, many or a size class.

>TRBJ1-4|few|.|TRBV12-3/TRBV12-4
TGTGCCAGCAGTGGGTCGCCCGGGGCTAATGAAAAACTGTTTTTT
CASSGSPGANEKLFF
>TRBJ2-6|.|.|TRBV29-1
TGCAGCGTAGTACACATGGGGGCCAACGTCCTGACTTTC
CSVVHMGANVLTF
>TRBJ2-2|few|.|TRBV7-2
TGTGCCAGCAGCTTAGTCGGCTACCCTAACACCGGGGAGCTGTTTTTT
CASSLVGYPNTGELFF
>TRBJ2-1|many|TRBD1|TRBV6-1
TGTGCCAGCAGAATCAGACAGGGGTACTACAATGAGCAGTTCTTC
CASRIRQGYYNEQFF
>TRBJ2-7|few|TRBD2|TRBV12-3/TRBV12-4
TGTGCCAGCAGTTTAGGCGGGGGGCGCGGGTACGAGCAGTACTTC
CASSLGGGRGYEQYF
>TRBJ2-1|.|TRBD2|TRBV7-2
TGTGCCAGCAGCTTAGTCCTTAGCGGGACTGGCTCCTACAATGAGCAGTTCTTC
CASSLVLSGTGSYNEQFF
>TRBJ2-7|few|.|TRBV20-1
TGCAGTGCTATAGTCGCCCGCGGGGCCTACGAGCAGTACTTC
CSAIVARGAYEQYF
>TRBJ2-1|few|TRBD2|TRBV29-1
TGCAGCGTTGTGGTGACTAGCGGGGGGGTCGGGGAGCAGTTCTTC
CSVVVTSGGVGEQFF
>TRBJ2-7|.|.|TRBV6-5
TGTGCCAGCAGTTACGCTGACTCCTACGAGCAGTACTTC
CASSYADSYEQYF
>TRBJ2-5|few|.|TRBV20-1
TGCAGTGCGTGGCATCAAGAGACCCAGTACTTC
CSAWHQETQYF
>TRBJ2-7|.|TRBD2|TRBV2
TGTGCCAGCTTAGCAGCGGGAATGACCTACGAGCAGTACTTC
CASLAAGMTYEQYF
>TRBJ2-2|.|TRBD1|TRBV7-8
TGTGCCAGCAGATACAGGGGGTCGGTCGGGGAGCTGTTTTTT
CASRYRGSVGELFF
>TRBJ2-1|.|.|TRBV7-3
TGTGCCAGCAGCCCCAACGGGAACAATGAGCAGTTCTTC
CASSPNGNNEQFF
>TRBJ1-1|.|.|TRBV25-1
TGTGCCAGCGTACCGTTGGACAGTTTGAACACTGAAGCTTTCTTT
CASVPLDSLNTEAFF
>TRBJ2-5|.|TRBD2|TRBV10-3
TGTGCCATCAGTGATTCCTGGACTAGCGGGGAAGAGACCCAGTACTTC
CAISDSWTSGEETQYF
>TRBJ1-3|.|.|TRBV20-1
TGCAGTGCTAGAGGGGGTGGAAACACCATATATTTT
CSARGGGNTIYF
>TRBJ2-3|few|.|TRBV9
TGTGCCAGCAGCATAAAAACCCTAGCGTCAACAGATACGCAGTATTTT
CASSIKTLASTDTQYF
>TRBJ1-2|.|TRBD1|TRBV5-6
TGTGCCAGCAGATTGACAGGGTTTGGTGGCTACACCTTC
CASRLTGFGGYTF
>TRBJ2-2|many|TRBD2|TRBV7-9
TGTGCCAGCAGGCGGACTAGCGGTAACACCGGGGAGCTGTTTTTT
CASRRTSGNTGELFF
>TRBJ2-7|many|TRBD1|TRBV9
TGTGCCAGCAGCCCGAAACGACAGGGAGCCTACGAGCAGTACTTC
CASSPKRQGAYEQYF
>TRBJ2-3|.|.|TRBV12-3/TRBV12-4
TGTGCCAGCAGGTTCAGAGGATCTAGCACAGATACGCAGTATTTT
CASRFRGSSTDTQYF
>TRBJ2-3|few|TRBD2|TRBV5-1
TGCGCCAGCAGCCCCGTCGCGGGGGTGCGGGATACGCAGTATTTT
CASSPVAGVRDTQYF
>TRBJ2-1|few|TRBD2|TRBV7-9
TGTGCCAGCAGGTATAAGACTAGCGGGCTTTACAATGAGCAGTTCTTC
CASRYKTSGLYNEQFF
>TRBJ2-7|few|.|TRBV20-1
TGCAGTGCTAGAGATGTTCGGGGCTCCTACGAGCAGTACTTC
CSARDVRGSYEQYF
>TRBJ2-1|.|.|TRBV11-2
TGTGCCAGCAGCTTAATCGGGGTAATTAGGCAGGGAACCTACAATGAGCAGTTCTTC
CASSLIGVIRQGTYNEQFF
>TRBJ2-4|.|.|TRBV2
TGTGCCAGCAGTGAAGCGGGGAGGCGGGCGGTTCAGTACTTC
CASSEAGRRAVQYF
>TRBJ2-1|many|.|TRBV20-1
TGCAGTGCTAGAAGGGGGGATGGTGGCAATGAGCAGTTCTTC
CSARRGDGGNEQFF
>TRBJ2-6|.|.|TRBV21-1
TGTGCCAGCAGCAATCCCGAATTCAACTCTGGGGCCAACGTCCTGACTTTC
CASSNPEFNSGANVLTF
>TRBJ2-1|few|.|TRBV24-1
TGTGCCACCAGTGACTGGGACTCCCGGGAGCAGTTCTTC
CATSDWDSREQFF
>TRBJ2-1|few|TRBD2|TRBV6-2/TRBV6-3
TGTGCCAGCAGACCGGGACTAGCGGGATTTGAGCAGTTCTTC
CASRPGLAGFEQFF
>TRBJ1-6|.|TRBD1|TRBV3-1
TGTGCCAGCAGCCAAGTGTTACAGGGGAGGGGTTCACCCCTCCACTTT
CASSQVLQGRGSPLHF
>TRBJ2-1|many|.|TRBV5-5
TGTGCCAGCAGTTATCAACGGGGCGAGCAGTTCTTC
CASSYQRGEQFF
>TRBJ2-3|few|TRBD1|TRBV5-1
TGCGCCAGCAGCTTGAAGTGGGACAGAAGGAACACAGATACGCAGTATTTT
CASSLKWDRRNTDTQYF
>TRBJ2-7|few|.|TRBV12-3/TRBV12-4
TGTGCCAGCACCCATACAGGGAGTTCTGGCGAGCAGTACTTC
CASTHTGSSGEQYF
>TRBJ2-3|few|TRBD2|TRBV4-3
TGCGCCAGCAGCCAAGATCTCGCAGCGGGAGGGACAGATACGCAGTATTTT
CASSQDLAAGGTDTQYF
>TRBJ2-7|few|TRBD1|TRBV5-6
TGTGCCAGCAGCGTCCGGACAGGGGAACTACGAGCCTTC
CASSVRTGELRAF
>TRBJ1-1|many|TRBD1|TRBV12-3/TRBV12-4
TGTGCCAGCAGTACCGGGACAGGGGGCGGGAACACTGAAGCTTTCTTT
CASSTGTGGGNTEAFF
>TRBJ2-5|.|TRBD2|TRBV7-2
TGTGCCAGCAGCTTTTGGCTAGCGGGTCGTCAGACCCAGTACTTC
CASSFWLAGRQTQYF
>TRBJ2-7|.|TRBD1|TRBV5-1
TGCGCCAGCAGCCGTAATCTGGGACAGGGAAGTACGCAGTACTTC
CASSRNLGQGSTQYF
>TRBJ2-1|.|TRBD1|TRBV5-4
TGTGCCAGCAGCTTGATGACAGGGCGGAATGAGCAGTTCTTC
CASSLMTGRNEQFF
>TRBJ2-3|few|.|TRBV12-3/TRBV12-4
TGTGCCAGCAGTCGTGACGAGTCCACAGATACGCAGTATTTT
CASSRDESTDTQYF
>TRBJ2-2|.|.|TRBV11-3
TGTGCCAGCAGCTTAAGCTTCGGTGGCGGGGAGCTGTTTTTT
CASSLSFGGGELFF
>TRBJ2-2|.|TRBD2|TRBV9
TGTGCCAGCAGCACCAGGCTGATAGCGGGGGAACCAACCGGGGAGCTGTTTTTT
CASSTRLIAGEPTGELFF
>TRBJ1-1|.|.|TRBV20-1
TGCAGTGCCTCCGATCTAAGAGAAGCTTTCTTT
CSASDLREAFF